One sample yielded the 6 T cell receptor beta chains listed below, sequenced in a study of T cell responses to AZD1222 COVID-19 vaccine. TCRdb keeps only in-frame clones here, not all; method: immunoSEQ multiplex PCR. The data show some 180,000 clones, roughly 92% seen once. The sequences come from peripheral blood, collected on day 0 of AZD1222 vaccination. Every receptor here comes from an adult in good health.

V gene TRBV15 combines with J gene TRBJ1-3; TRBD1 matches 7 bases. This CDR3 spans 16 amino acids. Trimming at V came to 3 bases and at J to 6 bases, leaving 11 bases not matched to a gene. Germline CDR1 and CDR2: LNHNV and YYDKDF (reference sequence). CDR3 residues: CATSRGDRASENTIYF. The CDR3 nucleotides read TGTGCCACCAGCAGGGGTGACAGGGCCAGCGAAAACACCATATATTTT. Combining the CDR3 with reference TRBV15 and TRBJ1-3 gives the whole variable domain DAMVIQNPRYQVTQFGKPVTLSCSQTLNHNVMYWYQQKSSQAPKLLFHYYDKDFNNEADTPDNFQSRRPNTSFCFLDIRSPGLGDTAMYLCATSRGDRASENTIYFGEGSWLTVV.

The CDR3 here is CASSSSASQGYTF. In DNA form, the CDR3 reads TGCGCCAGCAGCTCCAGTGCCAGCCAAGGCTACACCTTC. The rearrangement links TRBV5-1 to TRBJ1-2; no clear D gene. Between the trimmed V and J ends, which lost 3 bases and 8 bases, there was a span of 14 bases. The CDR3 spans 13 residues. From germline, CDR1 is SGHRS and CDR2 YFSETQ. Full variable domain (missing parts from reference TRBV5-1 and TRBJ1-2): KAGVTQTPRYLIKTRGQQVTLSCSPISGHRSVSWYQQTPGQGLQFLFEYFSETQRNKGNFPGRFSGRQFSNSRSEMNVSTLELGDSALYLCASSSSASQGYTFGSGTRLTVV.

The chain combines TRBV6-5 with TRBJ2-7; 8 bases are a match to TRBD2. The J segment lost 4 bases and the V segment lost 6 bases, leaving 8 bases of the junction unmatched. Germline V gene lookup returns CDR1 MNHEY and CDR2 SVGAGI. There are 14 residues in the CDR3. In DNA, the CDR3 is TGTGCCAGCAGGGCCGGGACTAGTCAGTACGAGCAGTACTTC. This gives the protein CASRAGTSQYEQYF.

DNA of the CDR3: TGTGCCAGCCGCTCCCGGACTAGACTGGAGACAGATACGCAGTATTTT. Its protein is CASRSRTRLETDTQYF. The V gene is TRBV27, the J gene TRBJ2-3; 7 nucleotides align to TRBD2. With V trimmed by 8 bases and J by 3 bases, 14 bases remained unmatched. The germline gives CDR1 MNHEY, CDR2 SMNVEV (reference sequence). The CDR3 length is 16 residues.

This sequence joins TRBV13 and TRBJ2-7; D may be TRBD1 or TRBD2 (5 bases each). CDR3 length: 12 amino acids. Germline loops: CDR1 PRHDT, CDR2 FYEKMQ (reference sequence). Between the trimmed V and J ends, which lost 1 base and 12 bases, there was a span of 13 bases. The CDR3 protein is CASSLEGPPPYF. The CDR3 bases are TGTGCCAGCAGCTTAGAGGGACCCCCGCCGTACTTC.

The chain has TRBV4-1 and TRBJ1-6; TRBD1 aligns across 9 bases. The J segment lost 5 bases and the V segment lost 9 bases, leaving 5 bases of the junction unmatched. The V gene's germline CDR1 is MGHRA and CDR2 YSYEKL. The CDR3 runs 14 residues. CDR3 region: CASTTGGNNSPLHF. For the CDR3, the DNA is TGCGCCAGTACTACAGGGGGCAATAATTCACCCCTCCACTTT.